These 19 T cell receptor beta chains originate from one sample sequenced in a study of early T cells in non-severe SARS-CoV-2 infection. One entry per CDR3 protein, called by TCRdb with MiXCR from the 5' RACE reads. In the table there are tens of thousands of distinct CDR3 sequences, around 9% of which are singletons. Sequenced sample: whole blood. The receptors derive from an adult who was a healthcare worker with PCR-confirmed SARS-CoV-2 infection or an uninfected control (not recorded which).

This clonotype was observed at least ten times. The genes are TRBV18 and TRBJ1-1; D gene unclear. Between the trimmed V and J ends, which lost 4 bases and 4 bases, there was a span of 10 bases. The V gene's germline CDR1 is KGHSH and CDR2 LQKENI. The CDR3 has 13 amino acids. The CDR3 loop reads CASSQAAGTEAFF. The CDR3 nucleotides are TGTGCCAGCTCACAAGCTGCGGGCACTGAAGCTTTCTTT.

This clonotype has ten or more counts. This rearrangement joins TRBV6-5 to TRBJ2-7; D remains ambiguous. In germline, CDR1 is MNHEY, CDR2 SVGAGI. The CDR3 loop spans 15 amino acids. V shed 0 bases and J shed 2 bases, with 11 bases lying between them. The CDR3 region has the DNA TGTGCCAGCAGTTACTCGTTCAACGGACCCTACGAGCAGTACTTC. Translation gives CASSYSFNGPYEQYF.

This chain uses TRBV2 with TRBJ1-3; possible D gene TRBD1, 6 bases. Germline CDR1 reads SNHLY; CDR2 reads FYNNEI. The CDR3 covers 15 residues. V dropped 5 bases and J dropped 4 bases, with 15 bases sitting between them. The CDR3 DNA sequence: TGTGCCAGCAGTACCGGGACATTGGAAGGAAACACCATATATTTT. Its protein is CASSTGTLEGNTIYF.

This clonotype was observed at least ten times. The CDR3 DNA sequence: TGTGCCAGCAGCCAAGATAATGAAAAACTGTTTTTT. Its protein is CASSQDNEKLFF. This chain connects TRBV14 to TRBJ1-4; D remains unclear. With 0 bases removed from V and 4 bases from J, the gap between germline ends came to 0 bases. CDR1 SGHDN and CDR2 FVKESK come from the germline V gene. The CDR3 contains 12 residues.

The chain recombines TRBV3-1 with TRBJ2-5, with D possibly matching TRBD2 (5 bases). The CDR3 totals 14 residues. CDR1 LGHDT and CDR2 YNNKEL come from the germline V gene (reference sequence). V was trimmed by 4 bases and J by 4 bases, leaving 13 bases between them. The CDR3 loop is CASSLTRRGETQYF. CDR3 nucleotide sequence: TGTGCCAGCAGCCTCACTAGACGTGGAGAGACCCAGTACTTC.

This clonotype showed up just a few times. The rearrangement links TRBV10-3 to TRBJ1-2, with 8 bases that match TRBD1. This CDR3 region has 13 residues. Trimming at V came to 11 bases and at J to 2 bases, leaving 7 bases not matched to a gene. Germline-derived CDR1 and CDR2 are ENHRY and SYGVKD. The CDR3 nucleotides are TGTGCCGCTTCGACAGGGGCCAACTATGGCTACACCTTC. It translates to CAASTGANYGYTF.

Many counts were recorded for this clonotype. Here the CDR3 DNA reads TGTGCCAGCATCGCTTGGGATACGCAGTATTTT. Amino acid sequence: CASIAWDTQYF. The gene calls are TRBV2 and TRBJ2-3; D unresolved. V dropped 7 bases and J dropped 6 bases, with 8 bases sitting between them. The CDR3 extends over 11 amino acids. Germline V gene data show CDR1 as SNHLY and CDR2 as FYNNEI.

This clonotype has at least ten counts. The CDR3 DNA sequence: TGTGCCTGGAGTCCTCCTCTGATAGCTAACTATGGCTACACCTTC. Translating gives CAWSPPLIANYGYTF. The chain links TRBV30 to TRBJ1-2, with unresolved D. Trimming pared 2 bases from V and 0 bases from J, leaving 13 bases between. Germline CDR1 is GTSNPN and CDR2 is SVGIG (reference sequence). The CDR3 totals 15 residues.

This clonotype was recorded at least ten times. CDR3 sequence reads: CSALLSGWFYNEQFF. CDR3 bases: TGCAGTGCATTACTCAGCGGGTGGTTCTACAATGAGCAGTTCTTC. V and J are TRBV20-1 and TRBJ2-1, with a weak D call TRBD2 (6 bases). V was cut by 6 bases and J by 3 bases, with 18 bases left in between. The CDR3 spans 15 residues. Germline values: CDR1 DFQATT, CDR2 SNEGSKA (reference sequence).

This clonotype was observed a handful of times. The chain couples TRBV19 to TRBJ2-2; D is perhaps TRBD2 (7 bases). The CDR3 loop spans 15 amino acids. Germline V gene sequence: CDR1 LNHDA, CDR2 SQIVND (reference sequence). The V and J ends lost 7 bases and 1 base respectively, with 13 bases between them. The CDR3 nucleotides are TGTGCCAGTACCGCGGGGGCGGTGAACACCGGGGAGCTGTTTTTT. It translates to CASTAGAVNTGELFF.

The CDR3 here is CASSTTAYEQYF. CDR3 nucleotides: TGTGCCAGCAGCACGACAGCTTACGAGCAGTACTTC. The chain couples TRBV7-9 to TRBJ2-7; TRBD1 might be the D (5 bases). This CDR3 contains 12 residues. V dropped 5 bases and J dropped 4 bases, with 9 bases sitting between them. The germline V gene has CDR1 SEHNR and CDR2 FQNEAQ (reference sequence). Full variable domain (missing parts from reference TRBV7-9 and TRBJ2-7): DTGVSQNPRHKITKRGQNVTFRCDPISEHNRLYWYRQTLGQGPEFLTYFQNEAQLEKSRLLSDRFSAERPKGSFSTLEIQRTEQGDSAMYLCASSTTAYEQYFGPGTRLTVT.

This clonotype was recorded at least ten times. The CDR3 reads CASSDSPGREAFF. CDR3 sequence (DNA): TGTGCCAGCAGTGACTCCCCGGGACGAGAGGCTTTCTTT. The chain recombines TRBV6-4 with TRBJ1-1; TRBD1 might be the D (5 bases). The germline CDR1 and CDR2 sequences are MRHNA and SNTAGT. CDR3 length: 13 amino acids. The germline V and J ends were trimmed by 0 bases and 11 bases, with 13 bases remaining between them.

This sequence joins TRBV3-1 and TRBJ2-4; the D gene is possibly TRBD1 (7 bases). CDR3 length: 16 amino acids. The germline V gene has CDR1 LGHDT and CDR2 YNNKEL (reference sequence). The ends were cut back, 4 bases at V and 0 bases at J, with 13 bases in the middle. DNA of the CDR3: TGTGCCAGCAGCCGCCCAGGGGGGATAGCCAAAAACATTCAGTACTTC. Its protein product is CASSRPGGIAKNIQYF.

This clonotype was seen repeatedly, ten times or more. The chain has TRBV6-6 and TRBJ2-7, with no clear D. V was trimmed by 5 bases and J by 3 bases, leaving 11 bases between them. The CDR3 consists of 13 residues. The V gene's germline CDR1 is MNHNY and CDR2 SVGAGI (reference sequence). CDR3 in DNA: TGTGCCAGCAGTCGGGCTAGGGACTACGAGCAGTACTTC. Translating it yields CASSRARDYEQYF.

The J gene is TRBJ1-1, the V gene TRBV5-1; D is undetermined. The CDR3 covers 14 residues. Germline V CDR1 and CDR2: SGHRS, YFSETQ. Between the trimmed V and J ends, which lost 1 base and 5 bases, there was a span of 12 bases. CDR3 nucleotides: TGCGCCAGCAGCTTGAGCGGAGTCACTACTGAAGCTTTCTTT. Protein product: CASSLSGVTTEAFF.

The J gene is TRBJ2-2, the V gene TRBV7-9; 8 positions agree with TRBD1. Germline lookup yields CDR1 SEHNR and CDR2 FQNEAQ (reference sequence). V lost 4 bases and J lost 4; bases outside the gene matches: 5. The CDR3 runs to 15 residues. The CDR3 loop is CASSSGQGVTGELFF. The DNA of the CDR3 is TGTGCCAGCAGCTCCGGACAGGGAGTCACCGGGGAGCTGTTTTTT.

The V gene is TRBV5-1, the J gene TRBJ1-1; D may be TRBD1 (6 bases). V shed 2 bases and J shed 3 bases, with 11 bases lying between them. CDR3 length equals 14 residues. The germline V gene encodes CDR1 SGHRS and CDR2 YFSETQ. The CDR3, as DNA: TGCGCCAGCAGCTTCGGGGGCGCGGACACTGAAGCTTTCTTT. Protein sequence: CASSFGGADTEAFF.

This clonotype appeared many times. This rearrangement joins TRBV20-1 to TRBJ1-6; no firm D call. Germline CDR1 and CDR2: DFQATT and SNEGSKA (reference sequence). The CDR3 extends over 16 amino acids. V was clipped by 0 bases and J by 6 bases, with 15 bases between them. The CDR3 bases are TGCAGTGCTAGAGAGCCCTCGGAACCGTTTAATTCACCCCTCCACTTT. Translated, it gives CSAREPSEPFNSPLHF.

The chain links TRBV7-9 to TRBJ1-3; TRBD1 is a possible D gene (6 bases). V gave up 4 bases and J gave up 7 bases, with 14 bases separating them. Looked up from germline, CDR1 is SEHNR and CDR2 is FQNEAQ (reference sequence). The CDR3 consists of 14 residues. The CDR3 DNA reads TGTGCCAGCAGCTCCCTCCAAACAGGGAACACCATATATTTT. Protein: CASSSLQTGNTIYF.